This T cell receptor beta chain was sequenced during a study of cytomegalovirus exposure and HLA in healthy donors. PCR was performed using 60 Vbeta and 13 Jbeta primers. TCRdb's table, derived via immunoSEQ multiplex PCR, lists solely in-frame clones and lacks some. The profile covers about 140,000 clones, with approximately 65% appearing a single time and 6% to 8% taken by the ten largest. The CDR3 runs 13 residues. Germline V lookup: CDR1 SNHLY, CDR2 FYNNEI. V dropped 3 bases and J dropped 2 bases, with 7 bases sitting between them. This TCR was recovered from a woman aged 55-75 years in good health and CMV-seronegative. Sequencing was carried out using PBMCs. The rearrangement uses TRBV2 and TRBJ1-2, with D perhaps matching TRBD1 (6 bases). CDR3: CASSEGTNYGYTF. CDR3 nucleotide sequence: TGTGCCAGCAGTGAGGGGACAAACTATGGCTACACCTTC.